This T cell receptor (beta chain) came from a study of T cells in Graves' hyperthyroidism and ophthalmopathy (dated by TCRdb to about 2019). For the wider study: Peripheral blood was sampled at the time of initial diagnosis, prior to any treatment. Once sampling was done, hyperthyroidism patients were given methimazole at a starting dose of 30 mg daily, whereas ophthalmopathy patients were given high-dose intravenous methylprednisolone. Prospective prediction of ophthalmopathy was tested in an independent validation cohort consisting of some 19 hyperthyroidism patients and approximately 16 patients who later progressed to ophthalmopathy. In addition, the study compared T-cell repertoires in thyroid tissue and in blood from roughly 6 Graves' hyperthyroidism patients. To identify distinguishing TCR V-J signatures, a discovery cohort of 100 or so patients was used, comprising fewer than 45 with Graves' ophthalmopathy and around 57 with stable Graves' hyperthyroidism. TCR Vbeta CDR3 sequencing of 140 or so peripheral blood samples (43 ophthalmopathy, 75 to 80 hyperthyroidism and roughly 17 progressor patients) is reported in the paper. The 100 discovery patients were randomly split 7:3 into training and test sets. Study-level results and caveats: No statistical method was used to set the sample size in advance, and investigators knew the group allocation. In validation, the model predicted progression to ophthalmopathy with 60% to 71% sensitivity and over 72% specificity, a median of 6.5 months before onset. Most expanded thyroid clonotypes (frequency above 0.001) were also detected in blood, a finding suggesting that blood repertoires may reflect thyroid immune responses. A model built on a 13 V-J signature distinguished ophthalmopathy from stable hyperthyroidism, reaching 85% to 90% sensitivity and about 81% specificity in cross-validation and 80%/75% in testing.

Stable Graves' hyperthyroidism was defined as the absence of progression to ophthalmopathy over 18 months of follow-up. Hyperthyroidism patients were newly diagnosed, with disease duration under 2 months, and aged 18 to 65 years. Exclusion was applied to patients with uncontrolled infections, other autoimmune diseases, pregnancy or lactation. Clinical symptoms, serum thyroxine and TRAb, thyroid ultrasound, and orbital computed tomography formed the basis for the diagnoses. PBMCs were separated from under 12 ml of fresh peripheral blood using Ficoll-Paque density gradient centrifugation. Total RNA was extracted using Trizol reagent, and RNA quality was assessed on an Agilent 2100 Bioanalyzer. This clonotype was counted a few times. No antigen is known for it. Per-base qualities were not stored, and no clone one base away is much larger. Amplification of TCR beta CDR3 regions was carried out from RNA transcripts. A first-round RT-PCR of the TCR CDR3 used the HTBI primer set with the Qiagen OneStep RT-PCR kit. Libraries were constructed in a second round of multiplex PCR, after which size selection and purification were carried out. Paired-end sequencing of the libraries was performed with 100 bp reads on an Illumina HiSeq2000. Concerning the study's data processing: SOAPnuke was used to process the raw data, with reads discarded if the reads contained adapters or uncalled bases, had a mean Phred below 15, or lacked an exact constant-primer or identifier match. COPE v1.2.5 was used to merge the high-quality paired reads, and each unique nucleotide sequence was defined as a clonotype. Clonotypes were aligned to IMGT TRBV, TRBD and TRBJ reference segments using MiTCR v1.1. The analysis was restricted to V-J combinations with a frequency above 0.0001, which together covered roughly 99% of the repertoires. The TCS score was defined as the ratio of F50 (clonal expansion) to E x V (chaos), calculated using BLOSUM62-based TCRdist between CDR3 peptides within each V-J. Welch's t-statistics and random forest reduced 500 to 550 V-J features to around 14, which were used in a naive Bayes classifier (R e1071). Starting from the raw public reads, TCRdb applied fastp trimming at Q25, assembled clones with MiXCR and retained in-frame beta chains. Merged by CDR3 protein, the rows form single entries marked with the most common genes and DNA. TCRdb, not the authors, supplied the V and J calls. In all, the sample holds a few hundred thousand distinct CDR3 sequences, and 15% to 18% of those were seen once. The ten largest clones take up 13% to 15% of the sample.

Clipping removes 8 bases from V and 5 bases from J, with 8 as the unmatched junction base count. CDR1 and CDR2 were assigned from the germline V gene (reference sequence) as LGHDT and YNNKEL. Counted from cysteine to phenylalanine, this CDR3 has 15 amino acids. Of the read, only the CDR3 DNA is kept; its 45 bases are in frame from base 1. The chain was built from TRBV3-1 and TRBJ2-7; 14 middle bases align to TRBD2. The sequence came from a woman aged 18-29 years with Graves' hyperthyroidism. The sample was blood. The CDR3 region: CASGGGLAGEHEQYF. The sequence in DNA is TGTGCCAGCGGGGGGGGACTAGCGGGAGAACACGAGCAGTACTTC.